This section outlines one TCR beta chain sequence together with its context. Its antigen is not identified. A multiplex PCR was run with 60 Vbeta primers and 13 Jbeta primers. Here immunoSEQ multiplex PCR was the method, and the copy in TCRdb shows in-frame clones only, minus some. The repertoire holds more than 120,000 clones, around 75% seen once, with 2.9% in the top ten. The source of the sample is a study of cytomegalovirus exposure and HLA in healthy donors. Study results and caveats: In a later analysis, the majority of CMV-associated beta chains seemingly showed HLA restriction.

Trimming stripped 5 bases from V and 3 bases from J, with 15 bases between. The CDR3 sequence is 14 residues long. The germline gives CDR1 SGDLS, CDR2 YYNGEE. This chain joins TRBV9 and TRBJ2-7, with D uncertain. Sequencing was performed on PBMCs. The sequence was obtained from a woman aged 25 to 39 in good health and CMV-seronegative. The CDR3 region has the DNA TGTGCCAGCAGTCCGACTGTGATGGACTACGAGCAGTACTTC. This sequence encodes CASSPTVMDYEQYF. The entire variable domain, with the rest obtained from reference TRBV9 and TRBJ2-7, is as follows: DSGVTQTPKHLITATGQRVTLRCSPRSGDLSVYWYQQSLDQGLQFLIQYYNGEERAKGNILERFSAQQFPDLHSELNLSSLELGDSALYFCASSPTVMDYEQYFGPGTRLTVT.